Listed below are T cell receptor beta chains from one sample, sequenced in a study of cytomegalovirus exposure and HLA in healthy donors. Produced via immunoSEQ multiplex PCR; TCRdb's table is partial and in-frame only. The sample holds some 340,000 clones, about nine tenths seen once. Material for sequencing was PBMCs. These receptors all stem from a woman in her twenties or thirties in good health and CMV-seropositive. The CDR3 runs from the conserved cysteine through the conserved F or W. D genes are given only for firm matches. Size tells how often a clone was seen (once, few, many) or the class of an expanded clone, and some rows leave it out.

>NA|NA|TRBJ2-3|TRBV5-6
TGTGCCAGCAGCCATGTAGGAGATACGCAGTATTTT
CASSHVGDTQYF
>NA|NA|TRBJ1-2|TRBV28
TGTGCCAGCAGCCGACAGGCAGCCTATGGCTACACCTTC
CASSRQAAYGYTF
>NA|NA|TRBJ1-4|TRBV4-1
TGCGCCAGCAGCCAAGTTGGTGACGAAAAACTGTTTTTT
CASSQVGDEKLFF
>TRBD1|NA|TRBJ2-7|TRBV7-6
TGTGCCAGCAGCGCAGGACAGGGGAGGGCCTACGAGCAGTACTTC
CASSAGQGRAYEQYF
>NA|NA|TRBJ1-3|TRBV7-8
TGTGCCAGCAGCCTGCTAACCGGGGCTGGAAACACCATATATTTT
CASSLLTGAGNTIYF
>NA|NA|TRBJ2-2|TRBV6-5
TGTGCCAGCAGTCTACCCCCGGCCGGGGAGCTGTTTTTT
CASSLPPAGELFF
>TRBD1|once|TRBJ2-1|TRBV28
TGTGAAACCGGGACAGGGACTGAGCAGTTCTTC
CETGTGTEQFF
>TRBD2|NA|TRBJ2-1|TRBV13
TGTGCCAGCAGCCGCCGCTTTGTAGGGTCCCAGGCTAGCGGGGGGCTTTACAATGAGCAGTTCTTC
CASSRRFVGSQASGGLYNEQFF
>TRBD2|NA|TRBJ2-1|TRBV5-1
TGCGCCAGCAGCCTGCTAGCGGGAGCGGGCGATGAGCAGTTCTTC
CASSLLAGAGDEQFF
>NA|NA|TRBJ2-5|TRBV7-8
TGTGCCAGCAGCCCACTATATACGAGCAGGTTGGGCGAGACCCAGTACTTC
CASSPLYTSRLGETQYF
>TRBD1|NA|TRBJ2-2|TRBV6-6
TGTGCCAGCAGTTCCAGGGGGCGTGGCGGGGAGCTGTTTTTT
CASSSRGRGGELFF
>NA|NA|TRBJ2-1|TRBV11-2
TGTGCCAGCAGGGACGGCTACAATGAGCAGTTCTTC
CASRDGYNEQFF
>NA|NA|TRBJ1-5|TRBV30
TGTGCCTGGAGTGTAGGCCGAGAACAGCCCCAGCATTTT
CAWSVGREQPQHF
>NA|NA|TRBJ1-6|TRBV6-5
TGTGCCAGCAGTTACTCGTCGGGGGGAAATTCACCCCTCCACTTT
CASSYSSGGNSPLHF
>NA|NA|TRBJ2-7|TRBV11-2
TGTGCCAGCAGCCCCCTCAAGGGGTCCTACGAGCAGTACTTC
CASSPLKGSYEQYF
>TRBD2|NA|TRBJ2-3|TRBV2
TGTGCCAGCACCGGAACTAGCGGGGGTACAGATACGCAGTATTTT
CASTGTSGGTDTQYF
>NA|NA|TRBJ2-1|TRBV7-8
TGTGCCAGCAGCCAAATCTCCGGGGCCGTTTTATTGGGGGACAATGAGCAGTTCTTC
CASSQISGAVLLGDNEQFF
>NA|NA|TRBJ1-1|TRBV4-1
TGCGCCAGCAGCCAAGCGGTTCAGGGAATGAACACTGAAGCTTTCTTT
CASSQAVQGMNTEAFF
>NA|NA|TRBJ1-1|TRBV2
TGTGCCAGCAGTGAAGAACAAAGGACAAGGAACACTGAAGCTTTCTTT
CASSEEQRTRNTEAFF
>TRBD2|NA|TRBJ2-5|TRBV7-2
TGTGCCAGCAGCGCAGGACTAGCGGGAGGGGGAGGGTACCAAGAGACCCAGTACTTC
CASSAGLAGGGGYQETQYF
>TRBD2|NA|TRBJ2-1|TRBV15
TGTGCCACCAGCAGATGGACTAGCGGGCAAAACAATGAGCAGTTCTTC
CATSRWTSGQNNEQFF
>TRBD1|few|TRBJ2-2|TRBV6-1
TGTGCCAGCAGTGAAGGGACAGGGGACACCGGGGAGCTGTTTTTT
CASSEGTGDTGELFF
>TRBD1|NA|TRBJ1-6|TRBV28
TGTGCCAGCAGTACGGGACAGCATGATAATTCACCCCTCCACTTT
CASSTGQHDNSPLHF
>NA|many|TRBJ1-5|TRBV27
TGTGCCAGCAGTTTTGGAGGGGCCCATCAGCCCCAGCATTTT
CASSFGGAHQPQHF
>NA|NA|TRBJ2-2|TRBV5-1
TGCGCCAGCAGCCCCCAAGGAGCGTCCGGGGAGCTGTTTTTT
CASSPQGASGELFF
>NA|NA|TRBJ2-7|TRBV5-1
TGCGCCAGCAGCCCGGCCGGGATTGAGCAGTACTTC
CASSPAGIEQYF
>NA|NA|TRBJ2-7|TRBV7-2
TGTGCCAGCAGCTCGCGCACCGGGCCCTCCTACGAGCAGTACTTC
CASSSRTGPSYEQYF
>NA|few|TRBJ1-1|TRBV15
TGTGCCACCAGCAGAGATTTGGGGGGCACTGAAGCTTTCTTT
CATSRDLGGTEAFF
>TRBD2|NA|TRBJ2-1|TRBV5-6
TGTGCCAGCAGCCAAATAGGGACTAGCGGGCAGTTCTTC
CASSQIGTSGQFF
>NA|NA|TRBJ1-5|TRBV25-1
TGTGCCAGCAGTGGTCAGGGAGTCTTGCAGCCCCAGCATTTT
CASSGQGVLQPQHF
>NA|NA|TRBJ1-1|TRBV18
TGTGCCAGCTCACCAGGGGACTTAAGGGGTTGGAACACTGAAGCTTTCTTT
CASSPGDLRGWNTEAFF
>NA|NA|TRBJ1-5|TRBV30
TGTGCCTGGAGTCAAGGGAATCAGCCCCAGCATTTT
CAWSQGNQPQHF
>NA|NA|TRBJ2-1|TRBV20-1
TGCAGTGCCGGAGTCCACAATGAGCAGTTCTTC
CSAGVHNEQFF
>TRBD2|NA|TRBJ2-5|TRBV11-1
TGTGCCAGCAGCTTAAGGCGCGGAGGCGGGAGTCCACAAGAGACCCAGTACTTC
CASSLRRGGGSPQETQYF
>TRBD1|NA|TRBJ2-1|TRBV7-3
TGTGCCAGCAGCCCCCAACAGGGGCAGGGCAATGAGCAGTTCTTC
CASSPQQGQGNEQFF
>TRBD1|NA|TRBJ1-6|TRBV7-6
TGTGCCAGCAGCGGGGGGGACAGGGGACTCCACTTT
CASSGGDRGLHF
>TRBD1|NA|TRBJ1-1|TRBV29-1
TGCAGCGTTTTCGGGCCCCTGGACAGGGGAAAGAACACTGAAGCTTTCTTT
CSVFGPLDRGKNTEAFF
>NA|few|TRBJ1-5|TRBV7-8
TGTGCCAGCAGCTCCACGTGGTCGGTCGCCAATCAGCCCCAGCATTTT
CASSSTWSVANQPQHF
>NA|NA|TRBJ2-7|TRBV7-2
TGTGCCAGCAGCTTCGGTCAGGGGTTTTCCTACGAGCAGTACTTC
CASSFGQGFSYEQYF
>NA|NA|TRBJ2-5|TRBV2
TGTGCCAGCAGTGAGCAAGCGGCGAAAGAGACCCAGTACTTC
CASSEQAAKETQYF
>NA|NA|TRBJ2-5|TRBV7-7
TGTGCCAGCAGCTCCCTTAGTAGGGGACAAGGGTACCAAGAGACCCAGTACTTC
CASSSLSRGQGYQETQYF
>NA|NA|TRBJ1-4|TRBV18
TGTGCCAGCTCACGTGACCCAAACGATGAAAAACTGTTTTTT
CASSRDPNDEKLFF
>TRBD2|NA|TRBJ2-3|TRBV2
TGTGCCGGGAGACTAAGCGGGAGTAGCCGTACGCAGTATTTT
CAGRLSGSSRTQYF
>TRBD1|NA|TRBJ2-2|TRBV7-9
TGTGCCGGAGGGGGGCTCAGGGGGCCTTTGACCACCGGGGAGCTGTTTTTT
CAGGGLRGPLTTGELFF
>NA|NA|TRBJ2-5|TRBV27
TGTGCCAGCAGTTTTAAACTGATTCCGGGCGTAGGCCAAGAGACCCAGTACTTC
CASSFKLIPGVGQETQYF
>NA|once|TRBJ2-1|TRBV29-1
TGCAGCGCCCCCGGTGGTGAGCAGTTCTTC
CSAPGGEQFF
>NA|NA|TRBJ2-7|TRBV5-6
TGTGCCAGCAGCTGGGGGACAAGTCCCTACGAGCAGTACTTC
CASSWGTSPYEQYF
>TRBD2|NA|TRBJ2-7|TRBV5-1
TGCGCCAGCAGCTCCGGGACTACCCTCTCCTACGAGCAGTACTTC
CASSSGTTLSYEQYF
>NA|few|TRBJ1-1|TRBV6-6
TGTGCCAGCACAGGGAGTAACACTGAAGCTTTCTTT
CASTGSNTEAFF
>TRBD1|NA|TRBJ2-2|TRBV18
TGTGCCAGCTCGCAGCCGGGACAGATTAACACCGGGGAGCTGTTTTTT
CASSQPGQINTGELFF
>TRBD1|NA|TRBJ2-3|TRBV6-1
TGTGCCAGCAGTGCCGCAAGGGGACAGGGGGGAACAGATACGCAGTATTTT
CASSAARGQGGTDTQYF
>NA|NA|TRBJ2-1|TRBV19
TGTGCCAGTAGTTCCGGGGAGGAGGCCACTTACAATGAGCAGTTCTTC
CASSSGEEATYNEQFF
>TRBD1|NA|TRBJ1-2|TRBV28
TGTGCCAGCAACCAGGGACAGGTGAAGGGCTATGGCTACACCTTC
CASNQGQVKGYGYTF
>NA|NA|TRBJ2-5|TRBV27
TGTGCCAGCAGTTTAAGTATGCAGGAGCTCCCGAAGACCCAGTACTTC
CASSLSMQELPKTQYF
>TRBD1|NA|TRBJ2-7|TRBV5-1
TGCGCCAGCAGTCAGGGACAGGGCGCCGACTACGAGCAGTACTTC
CASSQGQGADYEQYF
>NA|NA|TRBJ2-5|TRBV25-1
TGTGCCAGCAGTGAGACCGTGGTATTAGAGACCCAGTACTTC
CASSETVVLETQYF
>NA|NA|TRBJ2-6|TRBV28
TGTGCCAGCAGTACCCAACAGGGGGCCAACGTCCTGACTTTC
CASSTQQGANVLTF
>NA|NA|TRBJ2-1|TRBV20-1
TGCAGTGCCCAAGGGGCCCATGAGCAGTTCTTC
CSAQGAHEQFF
>TRBD2|NA|TRBJ2-5|TRBV5-1
TGCGCCAGCCGCAAAGGGACTAGTGAAGAGACCCAGTACTTC
CASRKGTSEETQYF